This T cell receptor beta chain was captured by sequencing in a study of cytomegalovirus exposure and HLA in healthy donors. This clone occurred once. Its antigen is not known. Primers for the PCR totalled 60 Vbeta and 13 Jbeta. Produced via immunoSEQ multiplex PCR; TCRdb's table is partial and in-frame only. The sample holds around 97,000 clones, 81% seen once. Findings and limits, study-wide: A later analysis found common viral pathogens apparently linked to several of the most significant clusters. The authors later linked a missense DCLRE1C variant to TCR beta V- and J-gene trimming.

V gave up 6 bases and J gave up 7 bases; unmatched junction bases: 8. Looked up from germline, CDR1 is SGHRS and CDR2 is YFSETQ. The CDR3 has 13 amino acids. This clonotype was sampled from a man aged 35 to 55 in good health and CMV-seropositive. The sequencing input was PBMCs. The chain couples TRBV5-1 to TRBJ1-2, with 8 nucleotides matching TRBD1. CDR3 sequence: CASTDDQGAGYTF. For the CDR3, the DNA is TGCGCCAGCACTGACGACCAGGGGGCTGGCTACACCTTC.